This entry features one TCR beta chain sequence. Some clones are missing from TCRdb's copy, which holds only in-frame ones; the method was immunoSEQ multiplex PCR. The sample includes tens of thousands of clones, 90% seen only once; the top ten take approximately 0.6%. The sample belongs to a study of T cell changes during pregnancy in multiple sclerosis. The CDR3 covers 16 residues. Germline CDR1 is LNHDA and CDR2 is SQIVND (reference sequence). V gave up 7 bases and J gave up 4 bases; unmatched junction bases: 15. Material: CD4+ T cells from peripheral blood mononuclear cells, obtained in the first trimester of pregnancy. This chain uses TRBV19 with TRBJ2-7; 8 bases fit TRBD2. This sequence was found in a female donor with multiple sclerosis, enrolled in a pregnancy study. CDR3 region: CASTPGAGDLQYEQYF. CDR3 nucleotide sequence: TGTGCCAGTACCCCCGGAGCGGGGGACCTCCAGTACGAGCAGTACTTC.